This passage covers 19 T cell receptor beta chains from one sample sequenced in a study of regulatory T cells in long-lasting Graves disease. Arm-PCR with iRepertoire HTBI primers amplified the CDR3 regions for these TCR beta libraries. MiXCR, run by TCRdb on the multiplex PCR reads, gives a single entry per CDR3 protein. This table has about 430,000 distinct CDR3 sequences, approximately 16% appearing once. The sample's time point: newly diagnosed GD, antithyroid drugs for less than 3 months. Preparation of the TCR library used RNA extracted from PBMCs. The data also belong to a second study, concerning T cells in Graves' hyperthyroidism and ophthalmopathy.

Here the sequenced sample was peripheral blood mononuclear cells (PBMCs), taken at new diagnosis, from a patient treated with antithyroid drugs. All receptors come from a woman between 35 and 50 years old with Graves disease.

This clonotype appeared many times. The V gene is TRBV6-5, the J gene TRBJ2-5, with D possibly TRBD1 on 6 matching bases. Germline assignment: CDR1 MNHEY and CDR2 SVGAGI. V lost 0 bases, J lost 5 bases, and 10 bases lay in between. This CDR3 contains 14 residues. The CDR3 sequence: CASSYSGRGETQYF. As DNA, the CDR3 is TGTGCCAGCAGTTACTCAGGAAGGGGGGAGACCCAGTACTTC.

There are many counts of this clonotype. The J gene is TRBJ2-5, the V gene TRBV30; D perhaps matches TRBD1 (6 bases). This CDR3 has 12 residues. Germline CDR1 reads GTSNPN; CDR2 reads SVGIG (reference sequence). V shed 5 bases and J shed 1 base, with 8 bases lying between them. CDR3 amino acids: CAWAGAQETQYF. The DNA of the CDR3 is TGTGCCTGGGCAGGGGCCCAAGAGACCCAGTACTTC.

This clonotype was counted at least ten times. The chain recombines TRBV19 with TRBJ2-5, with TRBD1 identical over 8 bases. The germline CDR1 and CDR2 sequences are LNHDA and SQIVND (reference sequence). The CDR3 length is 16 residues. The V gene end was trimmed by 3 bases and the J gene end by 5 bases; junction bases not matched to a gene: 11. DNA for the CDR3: TGTGCCAGTAGTATCGGGTTGGGGACAGGCGAGGAGACCCAGTACTTC. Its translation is CASSIGLGTGEETQYF.

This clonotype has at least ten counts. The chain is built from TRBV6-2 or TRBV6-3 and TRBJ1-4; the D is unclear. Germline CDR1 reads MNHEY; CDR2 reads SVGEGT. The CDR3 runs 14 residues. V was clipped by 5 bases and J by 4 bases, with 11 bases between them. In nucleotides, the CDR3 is TGTGCCAGCAGTGTCGACGGTAGTAATGAAAAACTGTTTTTT. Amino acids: CASSVDGSNEKLFF.

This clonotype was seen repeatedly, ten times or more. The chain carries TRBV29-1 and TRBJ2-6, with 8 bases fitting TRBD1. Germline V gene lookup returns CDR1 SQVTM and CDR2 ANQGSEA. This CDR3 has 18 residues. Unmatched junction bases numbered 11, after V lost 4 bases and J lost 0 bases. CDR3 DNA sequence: TGCAGCGTTGTGTGGTACGACAGGGGACCCTCTGGGGCCAACGTCCTGACTTTC. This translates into CSVVWYDRGPSGANVLTF.

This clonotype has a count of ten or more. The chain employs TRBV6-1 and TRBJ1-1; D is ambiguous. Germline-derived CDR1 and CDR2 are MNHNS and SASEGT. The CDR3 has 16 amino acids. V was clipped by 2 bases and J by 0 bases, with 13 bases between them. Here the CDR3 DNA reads TGTGCCAGCAGTGAACTTGAAGGGAAACTGAACACTGAAGCTTTCTTT. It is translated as CASSELEGKLNTEAFF.

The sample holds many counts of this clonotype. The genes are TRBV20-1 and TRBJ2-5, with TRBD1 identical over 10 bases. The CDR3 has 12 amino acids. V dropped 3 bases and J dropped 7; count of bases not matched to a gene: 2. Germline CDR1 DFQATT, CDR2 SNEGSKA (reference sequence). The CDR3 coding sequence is TGCAGTGCTAGGAGGACAGGGGGGACCCAGTACTTC. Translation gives CSARRTGGTQYF.

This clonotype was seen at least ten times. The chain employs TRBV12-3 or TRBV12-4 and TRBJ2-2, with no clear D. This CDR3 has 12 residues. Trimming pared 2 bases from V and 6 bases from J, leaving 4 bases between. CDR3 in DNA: TGTGCCAGCAGTTTATTAGCCGGGGAGCTGTTTTTT. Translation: CASSLLAGELFF.

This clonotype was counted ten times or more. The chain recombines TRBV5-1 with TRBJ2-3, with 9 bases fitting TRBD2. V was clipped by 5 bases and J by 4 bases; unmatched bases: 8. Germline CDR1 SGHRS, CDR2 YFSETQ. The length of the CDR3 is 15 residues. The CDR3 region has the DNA TGCGCCAGCAGTCTTCAGCGGGAGGTGGCAGATACGCAGTATTTT. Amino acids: CASSLQREVADTQYF.

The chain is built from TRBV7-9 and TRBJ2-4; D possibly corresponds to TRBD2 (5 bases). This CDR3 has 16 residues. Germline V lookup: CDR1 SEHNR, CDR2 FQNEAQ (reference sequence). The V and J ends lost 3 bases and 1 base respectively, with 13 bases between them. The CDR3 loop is CASSFEGNTAKNIQYF. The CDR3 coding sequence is TGTGCCAGCAGCTTCGAGGGAAATACGGCCAAAAACATTCAGTACTTC.

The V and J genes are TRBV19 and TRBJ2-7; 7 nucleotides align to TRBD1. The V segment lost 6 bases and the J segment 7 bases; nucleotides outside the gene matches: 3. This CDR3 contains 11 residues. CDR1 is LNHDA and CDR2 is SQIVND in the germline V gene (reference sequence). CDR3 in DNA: TGTGCCAGTAGATACAGGGGAGAGCAGTACTTC. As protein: CASRYRGEQYF.

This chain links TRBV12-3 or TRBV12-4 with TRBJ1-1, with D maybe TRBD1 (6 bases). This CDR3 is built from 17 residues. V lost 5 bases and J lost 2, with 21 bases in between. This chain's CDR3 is CASSLGAGAFLNTEAFF. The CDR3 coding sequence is TGTGCCAGCAGTCTGGGGGCAGGGGCCTTCCTAAACACTGAAGCTTTCTTT.

Here the CDR3 reads CASSYWTGGETQYF. As DNA, the CDR3 is TGTGCCAGCAGTTACTGGACAGGGGGGGAGACCCAGTACTTC. The chain is built from TRBV6-5 and TRBJ2-5; TRBD1 aligns across 10 bases. CDR1 is MNHEY, CDR2 SVGAGI, per germline. J was trimmed by 5 bases and V by 1 base; bases with no gene match: 1. The CDR3 extends over 14 amino acids.

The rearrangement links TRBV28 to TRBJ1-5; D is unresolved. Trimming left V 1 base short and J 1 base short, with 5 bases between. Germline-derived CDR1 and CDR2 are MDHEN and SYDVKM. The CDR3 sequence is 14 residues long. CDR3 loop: CASSLLYSNQPQHF. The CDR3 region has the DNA TGTGCCAGCAGTTTATTGTACAGCAATCAGCCCCAGCATTTT.

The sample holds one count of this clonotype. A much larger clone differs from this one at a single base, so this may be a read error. CDR3 coding DNA: TGTGCCAGCAGTTTAAGGGTTAGCGGTACCTCGGGAGATACGCAGTATTTT. Amino acid sequence: CASSLRVSGTSGDTQYF. The gene calls are TRBV13 and TRBJ2-3, with D perhaps TRBD2 (6 bases). Trimming shortened V by 6 bases and J by 5 bases, and 24 bases separated the two germline ends. The CDR3 totals 17 residues. Germline V gene data show CDR1 as PRHDT and CDR2 as FYEKMQ (reference sequence).

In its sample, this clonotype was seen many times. The CDR3 nucleotides read TGTGCCAGCAGCCTCCAGACAGATACGCAGTATTTT. As protein: CASSLQTDTQYF. The chain is built from TRBV11-2 and TRBJ2-3; no clear D. Trimming took off 5 bases at V and 3 bases at J, with 6 bases between the two ends. Germline V gives CDR1 SGHAT, CDR2 FQNNGV. The CDR3 length is 12 residues.

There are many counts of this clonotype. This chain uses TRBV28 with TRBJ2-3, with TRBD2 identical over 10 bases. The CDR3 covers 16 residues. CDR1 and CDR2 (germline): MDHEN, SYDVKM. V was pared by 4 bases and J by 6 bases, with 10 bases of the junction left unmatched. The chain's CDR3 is CASSSIAGGRYDTQYF. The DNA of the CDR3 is TGTGCCAGCAGTTCTATAGCGGGAGGAAGATACGATACGCAGTATTTT.

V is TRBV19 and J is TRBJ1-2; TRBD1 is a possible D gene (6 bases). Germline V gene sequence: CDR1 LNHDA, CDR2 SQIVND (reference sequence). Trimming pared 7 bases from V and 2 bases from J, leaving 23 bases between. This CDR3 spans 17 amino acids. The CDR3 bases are TGTGCCAGTACTGATGGGGGGGCAGGGACCAAGAACTATGGCTACACCTTC. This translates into CASTDGGAGTKNYGYTF.

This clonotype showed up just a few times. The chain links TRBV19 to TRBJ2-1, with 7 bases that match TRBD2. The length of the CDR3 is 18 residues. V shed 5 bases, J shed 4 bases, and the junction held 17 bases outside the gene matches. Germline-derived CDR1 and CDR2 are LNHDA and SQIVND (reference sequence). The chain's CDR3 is CASSPWGLPSDFYNEQFF. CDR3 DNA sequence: TGTGCCAGTAGTCCCTGGGGACTACCGTCCGATTTTTACAATGAGCAGTTCTTC.